This T cell receptor (beta chain) originates from a study of Ad26.COV2.S vaccination and SARS-CoV-2 variants (dated by TCRdb to the early 2020s). About the full investigation: Vaccine-arm donors were drawn from COV1001, a multicentre, randomized, double-blind, placebo-controlled phase I-IIa trial of Ad26.COV2.S in healthy adults. Dosing of Ad26.COV2.S was intramuscular, at either 5x10^10 or 1x10^11 viral particles, delivered as one shot or as two shots spaced 56 days apart. TCRbeta repertoire sequencing was used to assess the specificity and breadth of SARS-CoV-2-reactive T cell receptors after Ad26.COV2.S vaccination. The TCR-sequenced set comprised about 32 samples: about 19 Ad26.COV2.S vaccine recipients, 5 placebo recipients and 8 SARS-CoV-2 convalescent individuals. Participants in the trial were split at random into five groups of five each, receiving low-dose or high-dose Ad26.COV2.S once or twice, or else placebo on both occasions. Investigators remained blinded to trial group allocation during experiments and outcome assessment.

The immunoSEQ Assay was used to sequence TCRbeta CDR3 regions. After extraction, genomic DNA underwent amplification by bias-controlled multiplex PCR, followed by high-throughput sequencing. The paper's processing steps were these. To quantify the absolute abundance of each unique TCRbeta CDR3 region, sequences were collapsed and filtered. T cell fraction was estimated by normalizing TCRbeta template counts to usable DNA, which was measured by amplifying reference genes present in all nucleated cells. Repertoire TCRs were annotated as SARS-CoV-2-specific by exact matching of V gene, CDR3 amino acid sequence and J gene to a known reactive TCR set. MIRA supplied the reference SARS-CoV-2 TCR set, which was filtered for enrichment in COVID-19-positive ImmuneCODE repertoires so that public or cross-reactive TCRs were removed. Based on the MIRA antigens, annotated TCRs were further analysed at the level of specific ORF or position within ORF. Breadth was defined as annotated unique rearrangements over total unique productive rearrangements; depth was the summed frequency of those rearrangements. Two-sided Wilcoxon rank-sum tests were used to compare TCR breadth between groups. The immuneACCESS repertoire file appears here via TCRdb, limited to in-frame rearrangements. These files lack a portion of the clones; in checked studies, under half of the deficit traces to unresolved V genes, and the cause of the others is not known. V, J and clone size were drawn from that table, and D and trimming were deduced from the DNA. In this sample the table shows under 400,000 clones, roughly 91% of which occur a single time. The ten top clones hold roughly 3.2% of the sample.

The label giving this sample's treatment or condition can be read as: roughly 20 received Ad26.COV2.S at low or high dose, single or two shots; several received placebo; per-sample allocation not given. Repertoires of vaccine and placebo recipients were sequenced from samples taken on day 63 after the first injection. Cohort 1b enrolled some 25 adults aged 18-55 years at a single site in Boston, USA, between 29 July and 7 August 2020. Ad26.COV2.S consisted of a replication-incompetent adenovirus type 26 vector by which a prefusion-stabilized SARS-CoV-2 spike protein from the original Wuhan strain was expressed. With regard to this clone: Its antigen is unknown. The input lacks base qualities; no much larger clone sits a single base away.

Clipping removes 7 bases from V and 3 bases from J, with 7 as the unmatched junction base count. CDR3 length: 15 amino acids, cysteine to phenylalanine. Only the CDR3 DNA is retained, 45 bases long and in frame from the first base. The germline V gene (reference sequence) specifies LNHDA as CDR1 and SQIVND as CDR2. The paper's findings and limits, for the study overall: Vaccine and placebo recipients had similar non-spike TCR breadth, a finding consistent with the vaccine containing only spike. The authors noted that total T cell responses may have been underestimated by the TCR breadth and depth analyses. The study was not powered to compare responses between vaccine doses or regimens. After vaccination, spike-specific CD8+ and CD4+ T cell responses were reported to show substantial breadth. Higher spike-specific TCR breadth was observed in Ad26.COV2.S recipients than in placebo recipients (P = 0.0014).

Material: peripheral blood, obtained in a trial of Ad26.COV2.S vaccine versus placebo. Recombination connected TRBV19 to TRBJ2-2; 8 nucleotides in the junction match TRBD1. The TCR was taken from a person aged 18 to 65 who received the Ad26.COV2.S COVID-19 vaccine or a placebo. The DNA sequence is TGTGCCAGTACCGGGACAGGAAGGGACACCGGGGAGCTGTTTTTT. This is translated as CASTGTGRDTGELFF.